This TCR beta chain was sequenced in a study of blood T cells in healthy people across ages. Broader study findings: Older age coincided with a roughly linear decline in TCR beta diversity per million T cells.

Germline loops: CDR1 SNHLY, CDR2 FYNNEI. Trimming shortened V by 3 bases and J by 0 bases, and 6 bases separated the two germline ends. The CDR3 totals 14 residues. Alongside a J-beta primer mix, a sample-barcoded 5' primer served in a second PCR lasting about 7 to 12 cycles. The yield of each sample was at least 2.5 million CDR3-containing paired-end reads. Using its own MiXCR run on the 5' RACE reads, TCRdb lists one record per CDR3 protein. The sample consists of 1.5 million to 2 million distinct CDR3 sequences, roughly 49% of them appearing once. Turning to this clonotype: Its antigen remains unidentified.

The sequence was obtained from a woman between 40 and 55 years old in good health. The sample comprised blood. The V call is TRBV2, the J call TRBJ1-5, with unresolved D. The CDR3 DNA is TGTGCCAGCAGTGATCCGGGTAGCAATCAGCCCCAGCATTTT. Protein: CASSDPGSNQPQHF.